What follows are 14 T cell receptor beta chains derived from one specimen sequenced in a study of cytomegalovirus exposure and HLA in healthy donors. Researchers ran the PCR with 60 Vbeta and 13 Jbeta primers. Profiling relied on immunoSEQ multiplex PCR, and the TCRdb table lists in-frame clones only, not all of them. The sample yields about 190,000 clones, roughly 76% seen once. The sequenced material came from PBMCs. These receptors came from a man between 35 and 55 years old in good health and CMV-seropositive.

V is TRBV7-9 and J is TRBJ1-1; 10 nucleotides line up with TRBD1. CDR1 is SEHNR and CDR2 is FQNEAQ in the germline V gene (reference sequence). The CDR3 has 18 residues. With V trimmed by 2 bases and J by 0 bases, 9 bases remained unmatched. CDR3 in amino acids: CASSLRLDRGLMNTEAFF. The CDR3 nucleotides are TGTGCCAGCAGCTTACGTTTAGACAGGGGGCTAATGAACACTGAAGCTTTCTTT.

The CDR3 nucleotides are TGTGCCAGCTCACCGACTTTCGGGACTAGGTTCGTCAATGAGCAGTTCTTC. This encodes CASSPTFGTRFVNEQFF. The gene calls are TRBV18 and TRBJ2-1; 8 bases fit TRBD2. After removal of 3 bases from V and 6 bases from J, the junction contained 13 bases not matched to a gene. CDR1 and CDR2 (germline): KGHSH, LQKENI. This CDR3 comprises 17 residues.

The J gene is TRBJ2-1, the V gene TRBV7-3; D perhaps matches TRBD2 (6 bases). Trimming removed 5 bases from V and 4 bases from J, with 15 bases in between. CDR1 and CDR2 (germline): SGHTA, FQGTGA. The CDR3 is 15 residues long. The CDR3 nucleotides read TGTGCCAGCAGCCTCCAGGGCGGGGCGTACAATGAGCAGTTCTTC. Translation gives CASSLQGGAYNEQFF.

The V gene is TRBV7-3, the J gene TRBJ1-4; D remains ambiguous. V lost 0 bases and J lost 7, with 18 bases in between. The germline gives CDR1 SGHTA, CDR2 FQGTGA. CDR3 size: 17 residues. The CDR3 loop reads CASSLTARGTMGEKLFF. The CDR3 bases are TGTGCCAGCAGCTTAACAGCCCGCGGTACTATGGGTGAAAAACTGTTTTTT.

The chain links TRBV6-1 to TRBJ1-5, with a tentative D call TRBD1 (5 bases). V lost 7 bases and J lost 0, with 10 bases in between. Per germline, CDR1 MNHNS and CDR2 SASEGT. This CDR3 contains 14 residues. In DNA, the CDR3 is TGTGCCAGCAATGGACACCGTAGCAATCAGCCCCAGCATTTT. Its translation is CASNGHRSNQPQHF.

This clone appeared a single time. CDR3 nucleotide sequence: TGTGCCTCGGGGGGAGGCTATGGCTACACCTTC. Encoded protein: CASGGGYGYTF. The chain uses TRBV2 and TRBJ1-2, with a weak D call TRBD1 (5 bases). V lost 11 bases, J lost 4 bases, and 11 bases lay in between. Germline CDR1 reads SNHLY; CDR2 reads FYNNEI. The CDR3 has 11 residues.

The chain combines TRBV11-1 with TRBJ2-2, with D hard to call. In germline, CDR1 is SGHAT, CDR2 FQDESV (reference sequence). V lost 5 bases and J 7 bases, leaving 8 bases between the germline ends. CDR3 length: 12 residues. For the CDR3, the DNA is TGTGCCAGCAGCCAAAGAGGCGGGGAGCTGTTTTTT. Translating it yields CASSQRGGELFF.

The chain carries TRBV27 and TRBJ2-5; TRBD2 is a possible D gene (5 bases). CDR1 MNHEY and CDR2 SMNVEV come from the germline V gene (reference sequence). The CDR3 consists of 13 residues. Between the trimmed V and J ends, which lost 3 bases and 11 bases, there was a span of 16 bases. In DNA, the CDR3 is TGTGCCAGCAGTTTCGGGCCGGGTTGGGAGCAGTACTTC. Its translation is CASSFGPGWEQYF.

Written as DNA, the CDR3 is TGTGCCACTACACGATGGACTAGCGGGGGGACTAGAGAGCAGTTCTTC. Translated, it gives CATTRWTSGGTREQFF. The chain joins TRBV5-4 to TRBJ2-1; 14 nucleotides agree with TRBD2. The junction had 15 bases not matched to a gene; V was cut back by 9 bases and J by 10 bases. The CDR3 runs to 16 residues. CDR1 is SGHNT, CDR2 YYREEE, per germline (reference sequence). Drawing the rest from reference TRBV5-4 and TRBJ2-1, the complete variable domain is ETGVTQSPTHLIKTRGQQVTLRCSSQSGHNTVSWYQQALGQGPQFIFQYYREEENGRGNFPPRFSGLQFPNYSSELNVNALELDDSALYLCATTRWTSGGTREQFFGPGTRLTVL.

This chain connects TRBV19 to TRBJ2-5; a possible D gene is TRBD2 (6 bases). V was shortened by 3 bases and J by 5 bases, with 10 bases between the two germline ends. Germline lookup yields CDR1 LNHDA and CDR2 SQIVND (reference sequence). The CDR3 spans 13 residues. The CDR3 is CASSIGGDETQYF. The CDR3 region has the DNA TGTGCCAGTAGTATTGGCGGGGATGAGACCCAGTACTTC. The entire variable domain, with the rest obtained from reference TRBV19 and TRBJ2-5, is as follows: DGGITQSPKYLFRKEGQNVTLSCEQNLNHDAMYWYRQDPGQGLRLIYYSQIVNDFQKGDIAEGYSVSREKKESFPLTVTSAQKNPTAFYLCASSIGGDETQYFGPGTRLLVL.

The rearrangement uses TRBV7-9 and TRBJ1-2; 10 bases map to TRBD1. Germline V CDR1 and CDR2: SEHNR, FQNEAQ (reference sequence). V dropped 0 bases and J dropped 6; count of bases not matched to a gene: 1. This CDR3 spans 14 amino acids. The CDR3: CASSLAGTGDGYTF. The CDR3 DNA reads TGTGCCAGCAGCTTAGCCGGGACAGGGGATGGCTACACCTTC. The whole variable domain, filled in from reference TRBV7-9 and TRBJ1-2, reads DTGVSQNPRHKITKRGQNVTFRCDPISEHNRLYWYRQTLGQGPEFLTYFQNEAQLEKSRLLSDRFSAERPKGSFSTLEIQRTEQGDSAMYLCASSLAGTGDGYTFGSGTRLTVV.

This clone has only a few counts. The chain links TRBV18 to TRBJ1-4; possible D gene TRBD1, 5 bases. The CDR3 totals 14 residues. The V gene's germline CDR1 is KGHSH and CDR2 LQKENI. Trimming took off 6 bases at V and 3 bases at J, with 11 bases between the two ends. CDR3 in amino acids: CASSRAGSNEKLFF. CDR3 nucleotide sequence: TGTGCCAGCTCCAGGGCAGGGTCTAATGAAAAACTGTTTTTT.

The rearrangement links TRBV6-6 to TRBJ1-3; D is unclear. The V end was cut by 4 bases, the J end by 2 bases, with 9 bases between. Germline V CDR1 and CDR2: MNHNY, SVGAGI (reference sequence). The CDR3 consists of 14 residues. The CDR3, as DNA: TGTGCCAGCAGTTCACGGGAGGCTGGAAACACCATATATTTT. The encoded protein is CASSSREAGNTIYF.

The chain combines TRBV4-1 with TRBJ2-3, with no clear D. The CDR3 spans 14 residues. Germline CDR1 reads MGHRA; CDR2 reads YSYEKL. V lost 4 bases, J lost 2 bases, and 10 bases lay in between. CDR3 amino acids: CASSPHRITDTQYF. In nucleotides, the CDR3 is TGCGCCAGCAGCCCACACCGAATCACAGATACGCAGTATTTT.